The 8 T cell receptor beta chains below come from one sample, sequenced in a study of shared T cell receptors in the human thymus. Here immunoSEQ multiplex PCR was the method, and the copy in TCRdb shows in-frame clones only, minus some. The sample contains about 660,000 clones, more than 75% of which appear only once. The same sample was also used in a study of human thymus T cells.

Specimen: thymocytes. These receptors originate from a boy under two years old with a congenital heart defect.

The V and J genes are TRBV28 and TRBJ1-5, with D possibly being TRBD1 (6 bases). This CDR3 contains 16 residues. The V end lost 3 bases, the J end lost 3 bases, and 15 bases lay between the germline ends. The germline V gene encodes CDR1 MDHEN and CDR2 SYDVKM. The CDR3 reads CASSFSRDKYNQPQHF. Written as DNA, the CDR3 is TGTGCCAGCAGTTTTTCCCGGGACAAATACAATCAGCCCCAGCATTTT.

The CDR3 DNA follows: TGTGCCACCAGCAGAGGTTTGCTAGCAAAAAATGAGCAGTTCTTC. It translates to CATSRGLLAKNEQFF. The chain recombines TRBV15 with TRBJ2-1, with D perhaps matching TRBD2 (5 bases). Germline V lookup: CDR1 LNHNV, CDR2 YYDKDF (reference sequence). V lost 1 base, J lost 7 bases, and 14 bases lay in between. The CDR3 sequence is 15 residues long.

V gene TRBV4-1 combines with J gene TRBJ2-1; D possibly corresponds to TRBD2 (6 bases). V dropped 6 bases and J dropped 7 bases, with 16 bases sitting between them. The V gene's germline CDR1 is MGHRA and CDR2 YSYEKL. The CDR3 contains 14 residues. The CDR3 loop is CASRGSRGKNEQFF. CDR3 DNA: TGCGCCAGCAGAGGCTCTCGGGGGAAAAATGAGCAGTTCTTC.

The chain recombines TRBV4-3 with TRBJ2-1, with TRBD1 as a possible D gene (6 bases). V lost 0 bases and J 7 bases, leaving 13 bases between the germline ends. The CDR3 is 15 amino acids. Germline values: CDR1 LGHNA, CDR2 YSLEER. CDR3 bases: TGCGCCAGCAGCCAAGATCTGGCAGGGGAGAATGAGCAGTTCTTC. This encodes CASSQDLAGENEQFF.

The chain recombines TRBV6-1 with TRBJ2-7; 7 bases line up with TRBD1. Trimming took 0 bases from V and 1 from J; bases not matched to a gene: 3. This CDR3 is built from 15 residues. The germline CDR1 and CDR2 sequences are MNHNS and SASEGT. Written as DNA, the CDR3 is TGTGCCAGCAGTGAAGCAGGGGGCTATTCCTACGAGCAGTACTTC. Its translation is CASSEAGGYSYEQYF.

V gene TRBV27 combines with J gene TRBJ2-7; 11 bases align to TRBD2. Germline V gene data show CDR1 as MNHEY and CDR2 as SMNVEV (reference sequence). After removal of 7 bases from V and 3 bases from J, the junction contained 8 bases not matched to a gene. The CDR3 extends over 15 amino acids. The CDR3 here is CASKTGTSGRYEQYF. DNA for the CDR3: TGTGCCAGCAAAACCGGGACTAGCGGACGCTACGAGCAGTACTTC.

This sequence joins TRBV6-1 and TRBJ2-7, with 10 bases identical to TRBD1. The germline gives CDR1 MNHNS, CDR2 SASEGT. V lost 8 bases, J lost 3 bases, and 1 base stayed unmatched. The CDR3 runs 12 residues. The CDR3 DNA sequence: TGTGCCAGCCGGGACAGGGGCTACGAGCAGTACTTC. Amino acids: CASRDRGYEQYF.

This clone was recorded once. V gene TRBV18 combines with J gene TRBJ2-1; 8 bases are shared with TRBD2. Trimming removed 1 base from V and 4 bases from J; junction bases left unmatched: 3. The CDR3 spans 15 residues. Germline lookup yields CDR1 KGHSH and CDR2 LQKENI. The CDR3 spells CASSPLAGTYNEQFF. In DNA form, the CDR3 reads TGTGCCAGCTCACCACTAGCGGGAACATACAATGAGCAGTTCTTC.